Shown below are 3 T cell receptor beta chains from a single sample sequenced in a study of blood T cell repertoires in COVID-19. Profiling relied on immunoSEQ multiplex PCR, and the TCRdb table lists in-frame clones only, not all of them. This sample has over 100,000 clones; about 80% occur once, and the top ten carry less than 5%. The sample consisted of peripheral blood. The source of these receptors is a human donor in a cohort sampled during active COVID-19.

The chain carries TRBV7-2 and TRBJ2-2; D is perhaps TRBD2 (6 bases). The CDR3 totals 13 residues. Deletions cut 1 base from V and 6 bases from J, with 6 bases between. Germline values: CDR1 SGHTA, CDR2 FQGNSA. The CDR3 sequence is CASSLGGAGELFF. The DNA of the CDR3 is TGTGCCAGCAGCTTAGGGGGGGCCGGGGAGCTGTTTTTT.

V usage is TRBV7-2 and J usage is TRBJ2-5, with TRBD2 matching 12 bases. CDR1 is SGHTA, CDR2 FQGNSA, per germline. This CDR3 spans 16 amino acids. V was clipped by 10 bases and J by 1 base; unmatched bases: 10. The CDR3 DNA reads TGTGCCACAAGGCGGGGACTAGCGGGCCTCCAAGAGACCCAGTACTTC. As protein: CATRRGLAGLQETQYF.

The V call is TRBV7-2, the J call TRBJ2-1, with TRBD1 as a possible D gene (6 bases). V gave up 4 bases and J gave up 9 bases, with 13 bases separating them. In germline, CDR1 is SGHTA, CDR2 FQGNSA. The CDR3 is 13 amino acids. CDR3 nucleotides: TGTGCCAGCAGCTCCCGACAGGTGGGTGAGCAGTTCTTC. This translates into CASSSRQVGEQFF.